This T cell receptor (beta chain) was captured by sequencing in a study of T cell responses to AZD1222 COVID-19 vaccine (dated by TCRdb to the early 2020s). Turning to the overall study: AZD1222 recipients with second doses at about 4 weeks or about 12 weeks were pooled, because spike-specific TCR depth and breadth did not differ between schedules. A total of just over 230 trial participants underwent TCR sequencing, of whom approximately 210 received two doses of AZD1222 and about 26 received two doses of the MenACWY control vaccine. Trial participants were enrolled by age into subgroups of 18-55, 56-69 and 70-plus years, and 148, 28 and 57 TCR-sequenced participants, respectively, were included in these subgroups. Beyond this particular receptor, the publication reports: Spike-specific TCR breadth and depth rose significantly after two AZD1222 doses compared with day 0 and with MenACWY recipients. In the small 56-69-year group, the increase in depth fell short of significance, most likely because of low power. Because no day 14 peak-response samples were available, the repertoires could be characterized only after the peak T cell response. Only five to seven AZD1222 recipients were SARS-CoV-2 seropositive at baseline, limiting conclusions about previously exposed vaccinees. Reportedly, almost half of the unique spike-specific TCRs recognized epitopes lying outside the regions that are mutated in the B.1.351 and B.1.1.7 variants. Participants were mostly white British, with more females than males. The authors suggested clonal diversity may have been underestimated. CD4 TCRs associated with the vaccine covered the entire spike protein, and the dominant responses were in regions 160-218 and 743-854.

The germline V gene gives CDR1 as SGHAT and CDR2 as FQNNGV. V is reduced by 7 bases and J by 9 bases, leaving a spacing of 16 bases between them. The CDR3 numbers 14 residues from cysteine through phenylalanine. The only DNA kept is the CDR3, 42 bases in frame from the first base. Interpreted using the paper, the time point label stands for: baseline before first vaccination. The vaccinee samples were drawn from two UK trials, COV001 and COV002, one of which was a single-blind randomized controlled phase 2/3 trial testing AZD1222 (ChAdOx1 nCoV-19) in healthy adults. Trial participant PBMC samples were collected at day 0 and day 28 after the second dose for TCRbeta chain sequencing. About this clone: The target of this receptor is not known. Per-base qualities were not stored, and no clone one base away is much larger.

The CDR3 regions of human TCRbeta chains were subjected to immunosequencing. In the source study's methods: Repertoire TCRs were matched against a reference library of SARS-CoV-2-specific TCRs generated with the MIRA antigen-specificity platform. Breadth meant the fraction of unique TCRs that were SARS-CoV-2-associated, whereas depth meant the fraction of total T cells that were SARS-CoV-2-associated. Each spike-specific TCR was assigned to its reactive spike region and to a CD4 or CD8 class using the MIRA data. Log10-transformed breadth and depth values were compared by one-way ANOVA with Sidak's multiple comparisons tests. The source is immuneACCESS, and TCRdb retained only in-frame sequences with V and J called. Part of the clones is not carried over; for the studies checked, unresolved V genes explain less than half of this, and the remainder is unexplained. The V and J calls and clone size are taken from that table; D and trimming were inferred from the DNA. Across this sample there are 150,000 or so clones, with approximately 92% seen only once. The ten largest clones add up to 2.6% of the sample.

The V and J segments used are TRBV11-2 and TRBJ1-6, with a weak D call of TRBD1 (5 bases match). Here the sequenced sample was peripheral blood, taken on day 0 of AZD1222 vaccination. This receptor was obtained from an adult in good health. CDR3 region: CASTPRGASSPLHF. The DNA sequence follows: TGTGCCAGCACCCCGAGAGGGGCTAGTTCACCCCTCCACTTT.